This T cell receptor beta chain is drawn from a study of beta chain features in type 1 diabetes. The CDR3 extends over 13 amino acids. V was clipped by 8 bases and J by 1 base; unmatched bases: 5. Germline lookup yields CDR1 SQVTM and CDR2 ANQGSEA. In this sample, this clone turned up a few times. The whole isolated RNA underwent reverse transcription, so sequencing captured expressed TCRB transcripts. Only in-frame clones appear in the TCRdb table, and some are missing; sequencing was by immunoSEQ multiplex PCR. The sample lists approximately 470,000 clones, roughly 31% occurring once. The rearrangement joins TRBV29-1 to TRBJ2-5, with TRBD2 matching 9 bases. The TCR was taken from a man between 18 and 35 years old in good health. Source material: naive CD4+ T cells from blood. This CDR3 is CSSVAGVQETQYF. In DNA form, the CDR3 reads TGCAGCTCCGTAGCGGGGGTCCAAGAGACCCAGTACTTC.